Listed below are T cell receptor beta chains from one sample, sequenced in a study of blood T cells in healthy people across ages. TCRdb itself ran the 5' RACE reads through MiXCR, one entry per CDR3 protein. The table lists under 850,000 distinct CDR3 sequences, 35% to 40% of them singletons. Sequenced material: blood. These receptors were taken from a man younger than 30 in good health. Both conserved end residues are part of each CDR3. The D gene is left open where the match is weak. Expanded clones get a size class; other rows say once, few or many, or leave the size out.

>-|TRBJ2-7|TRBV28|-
TGTGCCAGCAGTTTACCCCAAGGCTCAGGCTCCTACGAGCAGTACTTC
CASSLPQGSGSYEQYF
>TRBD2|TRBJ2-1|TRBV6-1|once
TGTGCCGGCACTGGGACTAGCGGGGACCCCAATGAGCAGTTCTTC
CAGTGTSGDPNEQFF
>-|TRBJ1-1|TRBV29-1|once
TGCAGCGTTGCCAGGGAGGCCATGAACACTGAAGCTTTCTTT
CSVAREAMNTEAFF
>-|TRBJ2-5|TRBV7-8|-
TGTGCCAGCAGCCGCGCCGGGCAGGAGCAGTACTTC
CASSRAGQEQYF
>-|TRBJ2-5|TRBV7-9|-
TGTGCCAGCAGCTTAGCGCTGGAGGCCGGGGAGACCCAGTACTTC
CASSLALEAGETQYF
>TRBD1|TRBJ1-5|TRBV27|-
TGTGCCAGCAGTTCGGGACAGCGGAGCAATCAGCCCCAGCATTTT
CASSSGQRSNQPQHF
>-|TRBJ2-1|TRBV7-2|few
TGTGCCAACAGCCCCCAGACCCAGGAGACGGGGCAGTTCTTC
CANSPQTQETGQFF
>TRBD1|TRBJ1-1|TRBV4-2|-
TGTGCCAGCAGCCAACCTGACAGGGTGACTGAAGCTTTCTTT
CASSQPDRVTEAFF
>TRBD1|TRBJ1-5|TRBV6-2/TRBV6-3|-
TGTGCCAGCAGGGGACAGGGTCTCCACCAAGTACCTCAGCATTTT
CASRGQGLHQVPQHF
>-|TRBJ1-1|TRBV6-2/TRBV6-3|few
TGTGCCAGCAGTTACTCCGTCCCCACTGAAGCTTTCTTT
CASSYSVPTEAFF
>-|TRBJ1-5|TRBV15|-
TGTGCCACCAGCAGAGATCGGGTGATCAGGGTGAACAATCAGCCCCAGCATTTT
CATSRDRVIRVNNQPQHF
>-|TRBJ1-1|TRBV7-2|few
TGTGCCAGCAGTCGAAAAACCGGGTCCATGAACACTGAAGCTTTCTTT
CASSRKTGSMNTEAFF
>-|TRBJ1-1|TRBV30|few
TGTGCCTGGATAGTACCCCCGAACACTGAAGCTTTCTTT
CAWIVPPNTEAFF
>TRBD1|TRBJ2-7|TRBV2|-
TGTGCCAGCAGTTTACAGGGGGACAACCTATACGAGCAGTACTTC
CASSLQGDNLYEQYF
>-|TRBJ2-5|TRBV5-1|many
TGCGCCAGCAGCTGGACAGTTCGAGAGACCCAGTACTTC
CASSWTVRETQYF
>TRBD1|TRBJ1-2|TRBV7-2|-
TGTGCCAGCAGCTCCTCCGGGACAGGAGCCAGGGACTATGGCTACACCTTC
CASSSSGTGARDYGYTF
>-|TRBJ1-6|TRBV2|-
TGTGCCAGCAGTGAAGGCGTGGGGGGTATGGCCTATAATTCACCCCTCCACTTT
CASSEGVGGMAYNSPLHF
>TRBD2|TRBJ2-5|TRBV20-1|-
TGCAGTGCTAGAGATCCGGCTAGCGGATACAATGAGCAGTACTTC
CSARDPASGYNEQYF
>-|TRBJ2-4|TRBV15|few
TGTGCCACCAGCAGAGTTAAGGGGGGAGCCAAAAACATTCAGTACTTC
CATSRVKGGAKNIQYF
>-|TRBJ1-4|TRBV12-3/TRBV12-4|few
TGTGCCAGCAGTTTAGCGGGTCGGGAGGCTAATGAAAAACTGTTTTTT
CASSLAGREANEKLFF
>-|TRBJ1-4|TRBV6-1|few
TGTGCCAGTAGGGACGAGGGCCCCCCCTCTGCAACTAATGAAAAACTGTTTTTT
CASRDEGPPSATNEKLFF
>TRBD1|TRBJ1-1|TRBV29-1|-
TGCAGCGTTGAAGATCAGGGGCAGGGGGGAACTGAAGCTTTCTTT
CSVEDQGQGGTEAFF
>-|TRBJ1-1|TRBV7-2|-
TGTGCCAGCAGCTTAGCGATCGCTCCTGAAGCTTTCTTT
CASSLAIAPEAFF
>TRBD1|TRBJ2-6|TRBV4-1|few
TGCGCCAGCAGTTATGGACAGGGGGCTTCGGGGGCCAACGTCCTGACTTTC
CASSYGQGASGANVLTF
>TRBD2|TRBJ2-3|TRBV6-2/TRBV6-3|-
TGTGCCAGCGGTAGCGGGAAAACAGATACGCAGTATTTT
CASGSGKTDTQYF
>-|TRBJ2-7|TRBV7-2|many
TGTGCCAGCAGCTTATACAATTCCTACGAGCAGTACTTC
CASSLYNSYEQYF
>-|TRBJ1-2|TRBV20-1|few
TGCAGTGCTATAATGGCAGGGCGGGTATCGAGGTTATTCACCTTC
CSAIMAGRVSRLFTF
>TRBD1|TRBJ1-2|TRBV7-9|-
TGTGCCAGCAGCTTTGCTAGCGGACAGGGCTATGGCTACACCTTC
CASSFASGQGYGYTF
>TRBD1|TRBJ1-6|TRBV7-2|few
TGTGCCAGCAGCTTAGGTCTCCAGGGTGCCAGGGGGCGTGATAATTCACCCCTCCACTTT
CASSLGLQGARGRDNSPLHF
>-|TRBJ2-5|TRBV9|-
TGTGCCAGCAGCGTAGATAGGAAACAAAAGACCCAGTACTTC
CASSVDRKQKTQYF
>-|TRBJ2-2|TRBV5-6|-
TGTGCCAGCAGTTTAGTGGCCGGGGAGCTGTTTTTT
CASSLVAGELFF
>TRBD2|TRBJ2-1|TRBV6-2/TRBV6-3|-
TGTGCCGGTGCGGGTAGAACTAGCGTAAATGAGCAGTTCTTC
CAGAGRTSVNEQFF
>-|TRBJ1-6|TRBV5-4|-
TGTGCCAGCATGTCGGATTCGGATTCACCCCTCCACTTT
CASMSDSDSPLHF
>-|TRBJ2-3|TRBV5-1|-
TGCGCCAGCAGCTTGGGACAAATCCCAGATACGCAGTATTTT
CASSLGQIPDTQYF
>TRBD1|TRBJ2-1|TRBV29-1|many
TGCAGCGTTCGGACAGGGGATATGGATGAGCAGTTCTTC
CSVRTGDMDEQFF
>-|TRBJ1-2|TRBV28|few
TGTGCCACCCTGGGGGGTGGAGTGGCTGGAACCCGTGGCTACACCTTC
CATLGGGVAGTRGYTF
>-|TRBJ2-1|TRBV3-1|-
TGTGCCAGCAGCCAAGAAGCAAACAATGAGCAGTTCTTC
CASSQEANNEQFF
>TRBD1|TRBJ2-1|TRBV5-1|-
TGCGCCAGCAGCTTCAGGACAGGGGTCTACAATGAGCAGTTCTTC
CASSFRTGVYNEQFF
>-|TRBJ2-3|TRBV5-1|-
TGCGCCAGCAGCTTGGCCGTGGGGTTAGATACGCAGTATTTT
CASSLAVGLDTQYF
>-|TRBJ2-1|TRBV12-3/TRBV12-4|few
TGTGCCAGCAGTGTAGGAAGTACCGGGACAAAGTTCTTC
CASSVGSTGTKFF
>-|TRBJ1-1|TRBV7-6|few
TGTGCCAGCAGCTTAGGGAAGGGGTTGAACACTGAAGCTTTCTTT
CASSLGKGLNTEAFF
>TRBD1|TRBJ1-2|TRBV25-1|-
TGTGCCAGCAGTGACGCCCCAGGGGGTAGTAACTATGGCTACACCTTC
CASSDAPGGSNYGYTF
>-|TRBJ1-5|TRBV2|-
TGTGCCAGCAGTGATAGTTCGGGGGCCGGAAGCAATCAGCCCCAGCATTTT
CASSDSSGAGSNQPQHF
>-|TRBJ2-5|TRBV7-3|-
TGTGCCAGCAGCTTAAACGTAGGGGCTGGACAAGAGACCCAGTACTTC
CASSLNVGAGQETQYF
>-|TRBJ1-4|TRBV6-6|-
TGTGCCAGCAGTTACGCCGGGGCCCAAAGAAAACTGTTTTTT
CASSYAGAQRKLFF
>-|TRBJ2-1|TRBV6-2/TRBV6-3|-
TGTGCCAGCAGTTACCCCGACATGCAGGTTAGGGATGAGCAGTTCTTC
CASSYPDMQVRDEQFF
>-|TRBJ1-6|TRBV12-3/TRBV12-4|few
TGTGCCAGCAGTTCCTTTGTGGGGTCACCCCTCCACTTT
CASSSFVGSPLHF
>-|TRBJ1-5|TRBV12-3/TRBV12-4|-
TGTGCCAGCAGGGGAACAGGGTATCCAAACCAGCCCCAGCATTTT
CASRGTGYPNQPQHF